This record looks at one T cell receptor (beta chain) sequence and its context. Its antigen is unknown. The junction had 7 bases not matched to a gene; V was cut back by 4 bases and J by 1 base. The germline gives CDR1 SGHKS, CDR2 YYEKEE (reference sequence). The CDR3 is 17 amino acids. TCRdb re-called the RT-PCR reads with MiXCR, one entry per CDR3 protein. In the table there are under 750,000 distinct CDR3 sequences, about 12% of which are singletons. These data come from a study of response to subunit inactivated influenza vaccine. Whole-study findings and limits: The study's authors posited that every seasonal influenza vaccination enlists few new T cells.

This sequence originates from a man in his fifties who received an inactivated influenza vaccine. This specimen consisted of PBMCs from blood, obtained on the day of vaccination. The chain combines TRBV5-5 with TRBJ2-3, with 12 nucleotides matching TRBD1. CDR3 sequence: CASSLRDRGLGTDTQYF. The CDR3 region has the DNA TGTGCCAGCAGCCTCCGGGACAGGGGGCTGGGCACAGATACGCAGTATTTT.